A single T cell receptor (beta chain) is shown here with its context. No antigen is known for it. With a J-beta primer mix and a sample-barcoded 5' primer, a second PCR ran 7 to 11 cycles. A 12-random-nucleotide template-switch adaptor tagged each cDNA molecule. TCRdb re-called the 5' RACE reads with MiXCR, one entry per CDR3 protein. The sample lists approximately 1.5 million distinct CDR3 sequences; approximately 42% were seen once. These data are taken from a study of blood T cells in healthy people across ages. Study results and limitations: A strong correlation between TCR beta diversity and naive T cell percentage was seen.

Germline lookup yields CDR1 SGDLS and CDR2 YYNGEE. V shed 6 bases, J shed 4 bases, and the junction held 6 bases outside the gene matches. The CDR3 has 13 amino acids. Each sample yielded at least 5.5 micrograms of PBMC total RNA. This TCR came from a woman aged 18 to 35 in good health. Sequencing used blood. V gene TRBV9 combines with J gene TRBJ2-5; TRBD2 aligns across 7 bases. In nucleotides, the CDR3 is TGTGCCAGCACCCGAGCGGGGTCAGAGACCCAGTACTTC. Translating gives CASTRAGSETQYF. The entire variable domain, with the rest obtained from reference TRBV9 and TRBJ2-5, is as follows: DSGVTQTPKHLITATGQRVTLRCSPRSGDLSVYWYQQSLDQGLQFLIQYYNGEERAKGNILERFSAQQFPDLHSELNLSSLELGDSALYFCASTRAGSETQYFGPGTRLLVL.